This TCR beta chain came from a study of T-cell memory formation after mild COVID-19 (dated by TCRdb to the early 2020s). About the full investigation: TCR sequence clusters from the two donors were largely donor specific. In a couple of donors, T-cell clones that expanded and contracted after mild COVID-19 were followed by sequencing TCRalpha and TCRbeta repertoires longitudinally. The cohort comprised two young, previously healthy adult volunteers, one female and one male.

This clonotype was found many times. This receptor's antigen is unknown. Nothing much larger sits one base from this clone, and base qualities are not available. Ficoll-Paque density gradient centrifugation was used to isolate PBMCs. Findings and caveats that apply to the study as a whole: Contracting CD4+ clones were located mainly in the CM and EM memory subsets, whereas CD8+ clones were found to be enriched in EMRA. The second-wave clones that peaked on day 37 were not confirmed to be SARS-CoV-2 specific. Clones contracting from day 15 to 85 had balanced CD4/CD8 phenotypes, while a second wave expanding from day 15 to 37 was biased towards CD4+. Only a couple of mild cases were covered in the study, and larger cohorts including severe cases with pre-infection samples were considered necessary. Some responding clones were detected in pre-infection memory, which suggested that pre-existing cross-reactive memory T cells had joined the SARS-CoV-2 response.

Sequencing relied on an Illumina NovaSeq 6000. Using 5'RACE with constant-segment primers, TCRalpha and TCRbeta cDNA libraries were constructed, with sample barcodes and unique molecular identifiers added in the process. Trizol reagent was used to extract RNA from every sample. Amplification of the libraries took two PCR steps, and the second step added a second sample barcode plus Illumina TruSeq adapters. The libraries were sequenced on an Illumina NovaSeq using 2 x 150 bp paired-end reads. Concerning the study's data processing: With migec v1.2.7, reads were demultiplexed and then collapsed into UMI-guided consensus sequences. Using mixcr v2.1.11, the UMI consensuses were aligned to TRA and TRB V and J templates and assembled into clonotypes. A clonotype was counted as expanded or contracted only when both edgeR and NoisET called the clonotype significant, with the noise models trained on biological replicates. For edgeR calls, the cutoffs were a false discovery rate-adjusted p below 0.01 and a log2 fold-change threshold of 1. As an exploratory analysis of dynamics, max-normalized trajectories of the 1000 most abundant clonotypes were examined with PCA combined with hierarchical clustering. Separately sequenced CD4+ and CD8+ repertoires were used to assign a CD4 or CD8 phenotype to each responding clone. TCRdb reprocessed the public reads (quality trimming at Q25 with fastp, clone calling with MiXCR) and kept in-frame beta chains. When rows share a CDR3 protein, they turn into one entry using the most common DNA and genes. The V and J calls were determined by TCRdb, not by the authors. Recorded for this sample are 120,000 to 150,000 distinct CDR3 sequences; more than 13% of them occurred a single time. The top ten clones comprise 25% to 30% of the sample.

Including cysteine and phenylalanine, the CDR3 has 15 amino acids. The CDR3 DNA has 45 bases and is translated from base 1. The germline V gene gives CDR1 as SGHRS and CDR2 as YFSETQ. Clipping removes 7 bases from V and 1 base from J, with 10 as the unmatched junction base count. This clonotype was obtained from an adult woman who had mild COVID-19 (a few samples of this study predate the infection). The sample titles of this study are shuffled in the database, so cell type and time point are left out; the donor was told from shared clones. The sequenced sample consisted of PBMCs or a T cell subset sorted from them (not recorded which). The chain is assembled from TRBV5-1 and TRBJ1-1; 7 junctional bases match TRBD1. The CDR3 sequence is CASRLPGGSNTEAFF. The DNA sequence follows: TGCGCCAGCCGCCTCCCAGGGGGGTCGAACACTGAAGCTTTCTTT.